The rows below give T cell receptor beta chains drawn from one sample of a study of cytomegalovirus exposure and HLA in healthy donors. Sequenced by immunoSEQ multiplex PCR; TCRdb stores in-frame clones only, minus some. The table lists about 140,000 clones, approximately 84% of them singletons. Sequencing was carried out using PBMCs. Receptor source: a woman aged 25 to 45 in good health and CMV-seronegative. Both conserved end residues are part of each CDR3. A D gene is named only where the DNA matches it firmly. Only part of the rows carry a size: once, few, many, or a class if the clone is expanded.

clone size	V gene	D gene	J gene	CDR3 DNA	CDR3 protein
.	TRBV28	.	TRBJ2-7	TGTGCCAGCAGTTTAGGCGGCACGATTACCTACGAGCAGTACTTC	CASSLGGTITYEQYF
.	TRBV5-1	.	TRBJ1-3	TGCGCCAGCAGCTTCTTCGGCTCTGGAAACACCATATATTTT	CASSFFGSGNTIYF
.	TRBV18	TRBD2	TRBJ2-3	TGTGCCAGCTCACCGAGGACTAGCGGGGGAGAAGATACGCAGTATTTT	CASSPRTSGGEDTQYF
.	TRBV28	.	TRBJ2-3	TGTGCCAGCAGTTCCCGACAGATTCAGTATTTT	CASSSRQIQYF
few	TRBV2	TRBD1	TRBJ2-7	TGTGCCAGCAGTGTTATACAGGGGCTGACCTACGAGCAGTACTTC	CASSVIQGLTYEQYF
.	TRBV5-1	TRBD2	TRBJ2-3	TGCGCCAGCAGCTTCTTGGCGGGGGGTTCGGATACGCAGTATTTT	CASSFLAGGSDTQYF
once	TRBV4-3	TRBD2	TRBJ2-3	TGCGCCAGCAGCCAAGATGTAGCGGGGACCCGCACAGATACGCAGTATTTT	CASSQDVAGTRTDTQYF
.	TRBV6-1	.	TRBJ1-2	TGTGCCAGCAGTGAAGCCCGGGTGAGGTATGGCTACACCTTC	CASSEARVRYGYTF
.	TRBV6-5	.	TRBJ1-5	TGTGCCAGCAGTTATGCGAGGGGCAATCAGCCCCAGCATTTT	CASSYARGNQPQHF
.	TRBV4-2	TRBD1	TRBJ1-4	TGTGCCAGCAGTTACTCCGGGACAGTTAATGAAAAACTGTTTTTT	CASSYSGTVNEKLFF
many	TRBV9	.	TRBJ2-7	TGTGCCAGCAGCGTAGGTGAGGCCTACTACGAGCAGTACTTC	CASSVGEAYYEQYF
.	TRBV6-6	TRBD1	TRBJ2-3	TGTGCCAGCAGCTCTACGACAGGGGGGCGCCCAGATACGCAGTATTTT	CASSSTTGGRPDTQYF
.	TRBV18	.	TRBJ2-5	TGTGCCAGCTCCAGACTGGGCGGGCAGTACCAAGAGACCCAGTACTTC	CASSRLGGQYQETQYF
.	TRBV29-1	.	TRBJ1-1	TGCAGCGGAGCGAGCGGGACTGAAGCTTTCTTT	CSGASGTEAFF